Listed here is a single T cell receptor beta chain. This clone's antigen is unknown. No much larger clonotype is one base removed from it; base qualities were not supplied. These data belong to a study of beta chain features in type 1 diabetes (dated by TCRdb to 2016 to 2019). For the wider study: Mean age, gender distribution, total cell number and subset yield did not differ between patients and healthy donors. Across all samples, fewer than 110,000,000 sorted cells were examined, and cell number per subset correlated strongly with RNA yield. Regulatory and stem cell-like memory subsets were isolated from only 8 patients and roughly eight healthy donors, whereas naive and central memory subsets came from all 30 or so donors. The study compared the TCRB repertoires of sorted circulating CD4+ T cell subsets in recently diagnosed type 1 diabetes patients with those in matched healthy donors. General study outcomes and caveats: Because the HLA sub-analyses included only small numbers of individuals, any influence of HLA type on TCRB rearrangement was left unresolved. Patients with type 1 diabetes made fewer insertions and deleted more nucleotides at VDJ recombination sites, implying thymic rearrangement abnormalities. Because cDNA was sequenced instead of genomic DNA, activated cells with high expression could be over-represented, although the groups did not differ in activation or CD3 levels. A moderate but significant shortening of TCRB CDR3 length was observed in type 1 diabetes patients in all four CD4+ subsets. Naive, central memory and regulatory TCRB repertoires appeared to be more alike among patients than among healthy donors. Shorter templates might be favored by PCR, yet because patient and control samples were amplified and corrected together, any such skew would affect both groups equally.

The CDR3 goes from the cysteine to the phenylalanine over 14 residues. The sequence is cut down to CDR3 DNA, 42 bases in frame from base 1. The CDR1 and CDR2 encoded by the germline V gene are SGHVS and FNYEAQ. At the junction V is shortened by 7 bases and J by 6 bases, with 16 bases in between. A single peripheral blood draw of 95 to 150 mL on average was collected from each donor into heparinised tubes. Naive, central memory, regulatory and stem cell-like memory CD4+ T cells were sorted on a BD FACSAria II using a panel including CD45RO, CCR7, CD25, CD127, CD95 and CD27. A purity above 98% was achieved for all sorted populations. Right away, PBMCs were isolated by Lymphoprep density gradient centrifugation and were stained directly, with no culture step. So that batch effects would be minimized, each experiment stained and sorted samples in pairs, pairing one healthy donor with one patient. All of the isolated RNA was reverse transcribed with the High Capacity cDNA Reverse Transcription Kit, so expressed TCRB transcripts were sequenced. Naive, central memory and regulatory T cell samples underwent deep immunoSEQ sequencing, averaging roughly 3.4 million total reads per sample. After sorted cells were lysed in RLT buffer, RNA was extracted with DNase-treated RNeasy Micro or Mini kits, with the choice depending on cell number. To prevent cross-contamination, every cell subset was processed on its own, while patient and healthy donor samples were processed together. The immunoSEQ multiplex PCR was used to amplify TCRB sequences from cDNA, generating 87-bp fragments that spanned the CDR3 region. Sequencing of the amplicons was performed on the Illumina HiSeq platform. The authors processed their data as follows. Synthetic template baselines were used to correct PCR bias computationally, reads within Hamming distance 2 were collapsed, and singletons that could not be merged were discarded. Reads were aligned against IMGT so that V, D and J genes, CDR3 length and insertions or deletions at six rearrangement sites could be assigned. Clonotype counts were normalized to sorted cell number within each subset before computing true diversity and Gini coefficients with the tcR R package. Repertoire sharing was quantified using the overlap coefficient calculated on TCRB nucleotide sequences. Out-of-frame TCRB sequences from naive cells were analyzed to stand in for the pre-selection repertoire. Sourced from immuneACCESS, this table was stored by TCRdb with only in-frame sequences that have V and J called. A share of the clones is absent; for the studies checked, an unresolved V gene accounts for under half, and the remainder has no known explanation. V and J calls and clone size are those listed in that table; D and trimming were worked out from the DNA. The sample yields about 270,000 clones; 13% to 15% were counted once. Around 0.03% of the sample lies in the top ten.

The TCR was taken from a woman aged 40-49 years in good health. The rearrangement combines TRBV7-6 with TRBJ2-1; possibly the D gene is TRBD2, per 7 matching bases. The sample comprised naive CD4+ T cells from blood. In the paper's terms, the cell subset or site label means: true naive CD4+ T cells. DNA sequence: TGTGCCAGCACTCAACCGGGGGGCGCCAATGAGCAGTTCTTC. Its translation is CASTQPGGANEQFF.